Below, one TCR beta chain is given with its context. As yet, its antigen is unknown. Germline assignment: CDR1 SNHLY and CDR2 FYNNEI. V lost 4 bases, J lost 12 bases, and 5 bases stayed unmatched. This CDR3 has 12 amino acids. Using immunoSEQ multiplex PCR, the repertoire was profiled, and TCRdb retains in-frame clones only, with some absent. The sample has over 25,000 clones; around 90% are singletons. This sample is drawn from a study of monozygotic twins with cystic fibrosis. Turning to the study itself: Around 3 micrograms of fragmented DNA underwent approximately 15 PCR cycles for library preparation. Overall study findings and caveats: Monozygotic CF twin pairs shared significantly more nucleotide-identical clonotypes than unrelated CF individuals did. The repertoire was suggested to be naive-dominated, clonality median roughly 0.0089. Co-twins had the most similar V usage for 13 of 16 pairs, J for 8.

The chain combines TRBV2 with TRBJ2-3; 9 nucleotides agree with TRBD1. Sequenced material: blood. The TCR comes from a girl aged 2 to 9 with cystic fibrosis. CDR3 bases: TGTGCCAGCAGTGGGACAGGGGTACTTCAGTATTTT. It codes for CASSGTGVLQYF.